Below are 19 T cell receptor beta chains sequenced from a single sample in a study of blood T cell repertoires in COVID-19 (TCRdb year 2020). Library preparation used the immunoSEQ multiplex PCR assay. TCRdb carries this immuneACCESS record with in-frame sequences only. Its versions omit some clonotypes, under half of them owing to an unresolved V gene in the studies checked, with the rest unexplained. The sample yields 200,000 to 250,000 clones; approximately 84% were counted once. The ten largest clones take up roughly 7.6% of the sample. Material for sequencing was peripheral blood. All receptors come from a woman aged 45-65 years with active or convalescent COVID-19.

The chain links TRBV6-6 to TRBJ2-3, with 7 bases that match TRBD1. The CDR3 is made up of 15 amino acids. V lost 6 bases and J lost 1; bases outside the gene matches: 7. The germline V gene encodes CDR1 MNHNY and CDR2 SVGAGI (reference sequence). The DNA of the CDR3 is TGTGCCAGCAGGAAGGGACAGTCCGGCACAGATACGCAGTATTTT. Its protein is CASRKGQSGTDTQYF.

The V and J genes are TRBV18 and TRBJ1-1, with D maybe TRBD1 (5 bases). This CDR3 region has 14 residues. The germline V gene encodes CDR1 KGHSH and CDR2 LQKENI. Trimming removed 6 bases from V and 0 bases from J, with 11 bases in between. The CDR3 nucleotides read TGTGCCAGCTCCCCTCAACAGGTGAACACTGAAGCTTTCTTT. It is translated as CASSPQQVNTEAFF. Variable domain in full (rest from reference TRBV18 and TRBJ1-1): NAGVMQNPRHLVRRRGQEARLRCSPMKGHSHVYWYRQLPEEGLKFMVYLQKENIIDESGMPKERFSAEFPKEGPSILRIQQVVRGDSAAYFCASSPQQVNTEAFFGQGTRLTVV.

This chain connects TRBV18 to TRBJ2-3; D gene uncertain. The CDR3 has 14 residues. The germline V and J ends were trimmed by 3 bases and 3 bases, with 10 bases remaining between them. Germline V gene sequence: CDR1 KGHSH, CDR2 LQKENI. This CDR3 reads CASSPTGGTDTQYF. In nucleotides, the CDR3 is TGTGCCAGCTCACCGACGGGTGGGACAGATACGCAGTATTTT.

The chain combines TRBV27 with TRBJ1-5; TRBD1 matches 7 bases. CDR3 length: 16 amino acids. Germline CDR1 is MNHEY and CDR2 is SMNVEV (reference sequence). V lost 7 bases, J lost 0 bases, and 9 bases stayed unmatched. CDR3 sequence: CASNQPTGDSNQPQHF. The CDR3 DNA sequence: TGTGCCAGCAACCAACCAACAGGGGATAGCAATCAGCCCCAGCATTTT.

The genes are TRBV30 and TRBJ1-3; D is unresolved. The germline V and J ends were trimmed by 0 bases and 1 base, with 7 bases remaining between them. CDR1 is GTSNPN, CDR2 SVGIG, per germline (reference sequence). The CDR3 is made up of 14 amino acids. In DNA, the CDR3 is TGTGCCTGGAGTGTGGGCAAATCTGGAAACACCATATATTTT. Amino acid sequence: CAWSVGKSGNTIYF.

The chain carries TRBV19 and TRBJ2-1; TRBD1 agrees at 7 bases. J was trimmed by 0 bases and V by 5 bases; bases with no gene match: 4. CDR1 and CDR2 (germline): LNHDA, SQIVND (reference sequence). This CDR3 is 15 amino acids long. CDR3 sequence reads: CASSVDRSSYNEQFF. CDR3 DNA: TGTGCCAGTAGTGTGGACAGGAGCTCCTACAATGAGCAGTTCTTC.

The rearrangement links TRBV28 to TRBJ2-1; TRBD1 matches at 9 bases. Trimming removed 1 base from V and 7 bases from J; junction bases left unmatched: 11. The V gene's germline CDR1 is MDHEN and CDR2 SYDVKM. The CDR3 sequence is 17 residues long. The CDR3 loop reads CASSLSDRGVARNEQFF. The CDR3 nucleotides read TGTGCCAGCAGTTTATCTGACAGGGGGGTGGCTAGAAATGAGCAGTTCTTC.

This rearrangement joins TRBV6-5 to TRBJ2-7, with D hard to call. This CDR3 comprises 15 residues. The V gene's germline CDR1 is MNHEY and CDR2 SVGAGI. Trimming shortened V by 6 bases and J by 0 bases, and 15 bases separated the two germline ends. The CDR3 bases are TGTGCCAGCAGCAAGACCGTGGCAGGCTCCTACGAGCAGTACGTC. Translated: CASSKTVAGSYEQYV.

The chain has TRBV7-9 and TRBJ1-2; D ambiguous. This CDR3 has 14 amino acids. Germline CDR1 reads SEHNR; CDR2 reads FQNEAQ (reference sequence). The germline V and J ends were trimmed by 0 bases and 6 bases, with 11 bases remaining between them. In nucleotides, the CDR3 is TGTGCCAGCAGCTTAGCAGAGGGCTCGAATGGCTACACCTTC. Translated, it gives CASSLAEGSNGYTF.

The chain combines TRBV5-4 with TRBJ2-1, with D tentatively TRBD2 (5 bases). This CDR3 region has 15 residues. V was cut by 0 bases and J by 2 bases, with 9 bases left in between. From germline, CDR1 is SGHNT and CDR2 YYREEE (reference sequence). The CDR3 bases are TGTGCCAGCAGCTTGGGTCGGGGTGCCTACAATGAGCAGTTCTTC. This gives the protein CASSLGRGAYNEQFF.

The J gene is TRBJ1-1, the V gene TRBV28; TRBD1 matches at 11 bases. Germline V lookup: CDR1 MDHEN, CDR2 SYDVKM. The CDR3 covers 15 residues. V lost 5 bases and J lost 2; bases outside the gene matches: 4. The CDR3 spells CASSGRTGGNTEAFF. The DNA for the CDR3 is TGTGCCAGCAGTGGCAGGACAGGGGGCAACACTGAAGCTTTCTTT.

This chain uses TRBV6-5 with TRBJ1-2; TRBD1 matches 7 bases. There are 13 residues in the CDR3. Germline loops: CDR1 MNHEY, CDR2 SVGAGI. V shed 7 bases, J shed 5 bases, and the junction held 7 bases outside the gene matches. CDR3 protein: CASTPDRAYGYTF. CDR3 nucleotides: TGTGCCAGCACCCCCGACAGGGCGTATGGCTACACCTTC.

The chain joins TRBV28 to TRBJ2-1, with D perhaps matching TRBD2 (6 bases). The germline V and J ends were trimmed by 5 bases and 8 bases, with 19 bases remaining between them. CDR3 length equals 15 residues. The germline V gene has CDR1 MDHEN and CDR2 SYDVKM. This CDR3 is CASSPGTALVDEQFF. CDR3 in DNA: TGTGCCAGCAGTCCCGGGACTGCGTTGGTCGATGAGCAGTTCTTC.

This clone was counted between two and nine times. J is TRBJ2-1 and V is TRBV6-5; weak D call: TRBD1 (5 bases). Germline loops: CDR1 MNHEY, CDR2 SVGAGI. The CDR3 is made up of 13 amino acids. Deletions cut 2 bases from V and 4 bases from J, with 6 bases between. In nucleotides, the CDR3 is TGTGCCAGCAGTTACGACAGATACAATGAGCAGTTCTTC. The encoded protein is CASSYDRYNEQFF.

This chain joins TRBV9 and TRBJ1-4, with 10 positions matching TRBD1. Per germline, CDR1 SGDLS and CDR2 YYNGEE. V shed 4 bases and J 8 bases; nucleotides not matched to a gene: 14. There are 17 residues in the CDR3. For the CDR3, the DNA is TGTGCCAGCAGCCCACGCGGGGGAGCGGGACAGGGGGAAAAACTGTTTTTT. This codes for CASSPRGGAGQGEKLFF.

The V and J genes are TRBV11-2 and TRBJ2-5; D gene ambiguous. The CDR3 is 15 amino acids. V lost 0 bases to trimming and J lost 1 base, with 9 bases between them. CDR1 and CDR2 from the germline V gene are SGHAT and FQNNGV. The CDR3 spells CASSLDRSFQETQYF. Written as DNA, the CDR3 is TGTGCCAGCAGCTTAGATCGTAGCTTCCAAGAGACCCAGTACTTC.

This clone was recorded a few times. The chain couples TRBV14 to TRBJ1-2, with D tentatively TRBD1 (6 bases). V lost 4 bases and J 4 bases, leaving 13 bases between the germline ends. The length of the CDR3 is 14 residues. Germline lookup yields CDR1 SGHDN and CDR2 FVKESK. The CDR3 DNA sequence: TGTGCCAGCAGCCCCTCAGGGGCCTTCTATGGCTACACCTTC. It is translated as CASSPSGAFYGYTF.

This chain joins TRBV6-4 and TRBJ1-2; a weak D match, TRBD1 (5 bases). The CDR3 length is 13 residues. Germline assignment: CDR1 MRHNA and CDR2 SNTAGT. The V and J ends lost 7 bases and 2 bases respectively, with 11 bases between them. The CDR3 region has the DNA TGTGCCAGCAAAGGGCAGGGAAACTATGGCTACACCTTC. It encodes CASKGQGNYGYTF.

The rearrangement joins TRBV28 to TRBJ2-1; 9 bases align to TRBD1. The CDR3 has 13 residues. Losses at the gene ends were 5 bases for V and 8 bases for J; bases not matched to a gene: 4. Germline V gene lookup returns CDR1 MDHEN and CDR2 SYDVKM. The CDR3 DNA reads as TGTGCCAGCAGTCGACAGGGGGAAGATGAGCAGTTCTTC. It translates to CASSRQGEDEQFF.